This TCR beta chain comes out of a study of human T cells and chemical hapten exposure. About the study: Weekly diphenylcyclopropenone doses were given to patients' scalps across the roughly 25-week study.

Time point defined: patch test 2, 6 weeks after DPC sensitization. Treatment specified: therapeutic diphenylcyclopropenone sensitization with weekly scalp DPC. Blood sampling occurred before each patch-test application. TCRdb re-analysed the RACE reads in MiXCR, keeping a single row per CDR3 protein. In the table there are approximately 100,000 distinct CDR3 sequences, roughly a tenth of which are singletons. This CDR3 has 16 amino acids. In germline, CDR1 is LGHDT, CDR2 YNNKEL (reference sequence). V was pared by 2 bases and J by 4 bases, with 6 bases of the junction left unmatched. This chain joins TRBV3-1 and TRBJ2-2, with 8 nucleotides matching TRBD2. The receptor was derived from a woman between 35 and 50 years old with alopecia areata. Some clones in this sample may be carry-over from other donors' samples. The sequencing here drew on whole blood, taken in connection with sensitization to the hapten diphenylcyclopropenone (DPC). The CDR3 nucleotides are TGTGCCAGCAGCCAAAGTGCGGGGGGAACCACCGGGGAGCTGTTTTTT. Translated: CASSQSAGGTTGELFF.